A single T cell receptor beta chain is shown here with its context. Germline-derived CDR1 and CDR2 are MNHNS and SASEGT. The ends were cut back, 3 bases at V and 4 bases at J, with 18 bases in the middle. The CDR3 runs 16 residues. The data were taken from a study of shared clonotypes between healthy human individuals. A deep-level run was used for the assay. The DNA input per sorted-subset replicate PCR was 150 to 200 ng, corresponding to 32,000 or so T cell genomes. Sequenced by immunoSEQ multiplex PCR; TCRdb stores in-frame clones only, minus some. Here the sample spans hundreds of thousands of clones, about nine tenths being singletons.

This chain connects TRBV6-1 to TRBJ1-1; possible D gene TRBD1, 5 bases. This TCR was sampled from a young man in good health. Sequencing used memory CD8+ T cells sorted from blood. Subset in this sample: CD45RO+ cells pooled with CCR7-negative TemRA cells. The CDR3, as DNA: TGTGCCAGCAGTGATCGGTTCGGGGGAAGTGGCACTGAAGCTTTCTTT. It is translated as CASSDRFGGSGTEAFF.